This T cell receptor beta chain is drawn from a study of CD4 T cells in relation to SARS-CoV-2 and coronaviruses. About the study: ViraFEST: roughly 10-day antigen culture of PBMCs, then TCR beta CDR3 sequencing. The HLA restriction of the shared crossreactive spike epitopes was mapped.

Assay: immunoSEQ multiplex PCR; the TCRdb copy retains only in-frame clones and omits some. Among under 14,000 clones, roughly 81% were seen once, and the ten largest hold 17%. J gave up 3 bases and V 4 bases, and 4 bases lay outside the gene matches. From germline, CDR1 is SNHLY and CDR2 FYNNEI. The CDR3 has 14 residues. For this clone: Its antigen is as yet unknown.

Study-level results: About 64% of donors had memory CD4+ clonotypes crossrecognizing SARS-CoV-2 and common cold coronavirus spike.

CD4+ T cells from unexposed donors were obtained before the COVID-19 pandemic (2011-2018). Isolation of CD4+ T cells took place after about 9 days in culture. Testing used SARS-CoV-2 S/N and four cold-coronavirus spikes on unexposed-donor CD4+ T cells, cells permitting. The chain combines TRBV2 with TRBJ2-7; 9 positions agree with TRBD2. The material sequenced was CD4+ T cells from PBMCs, cultured in vitro. This receptor was taken from a human donor in good health. The chain's CDR3 is CASSVSSGSYEQYF. DNA of the CDR3: TGTGCCAGCAGTGTAAGTAGCGGGAGCTACGAGCAGTACTTC.